The entry that follows covers one TCR beta chain sequence. The entry originates in a study of blood T cell repertoires in COVID-19. Measured with immunoSEQ multiplex PCR; TCRdb has only the in-frame clones, and not every one. Of over 95,000 clones listed, 75% to 90% are singletons. This CDR3 has 15 residues. Sequencing used peripheral blood. This receptor was taken from a human donor with acute or convalescent COVID-19. The donor label of this sample is uncertain. This chain uses TRBV21-1 with TRBJ1-6; the tabulated D call, TRBD1, remains unverified against the DNA. TRBV21-1 constitutes a pseudogene. DNA for the CDR3: TGTGCCAGCAGCAAACAGGGGGGATATAATTCACCCCTCCACTTT. Its translation is CASSKQGGYNSPLHF.